This T cell receptor beta chain appears in the sequencing data of a study of T cells in Graves' hyperthyroidism and ophthalmopathy. This clonotype has more than one count but fewer than ten. From RNA transcripts, TCR beta CDR3 regions were amplified. The primer set for the first-round RT-PCR of the TCR CDR3 was HTBI. TCRdb redid the calling of the multiplex PCR reads with MiXCR, one entry per CDR3 protein. Counted here are about 540,000 distinct CDR3 sequences, 35% to 55% occurring once; the ten biggest clones make up roughly 8.2%. Patients aged 18 to 65 with hyperthyroidism were newly diagnosed, with duration under 2 months. The diagnostic basis comprised clinical symptoms, serum thyroxine and TRAb, thyroid ultrasound and orbital computed tomography. The source material was peripheral blood or thyroid tissue (not recorded which). The source is a woman aged 18 to 35 with Graves' hyperthyroidism.

The CDR3 sequence is CASRYRETGYEQYF. The CDR3 DNA is TGCGCCAGCCGCTACCGGGAGACTGGCTACGAGCAGTACTTC. The V and J genes are TRBV5-1 and TRBJ2-7, with D possibly being TRBD2 (6 bases). The germline gives CDR1 SGHRS, CDR2 YFSETQ. The CDR3 sequence is 14 residues long. Trimming cost V 7 bases and J 3 bases, with 17 bases left between them.